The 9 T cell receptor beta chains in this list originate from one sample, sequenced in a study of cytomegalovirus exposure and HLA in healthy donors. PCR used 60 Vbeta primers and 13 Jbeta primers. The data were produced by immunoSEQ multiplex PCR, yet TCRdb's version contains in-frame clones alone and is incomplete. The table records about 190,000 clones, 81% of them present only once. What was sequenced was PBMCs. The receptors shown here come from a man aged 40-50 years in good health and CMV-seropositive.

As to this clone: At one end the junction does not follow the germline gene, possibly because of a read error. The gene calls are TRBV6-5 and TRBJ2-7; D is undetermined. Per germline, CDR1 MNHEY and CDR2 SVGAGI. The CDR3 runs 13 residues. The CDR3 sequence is CAISEELVGEQYF. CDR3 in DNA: TGTGCCATCAGTGAGGAGTTAGTTGGGGAGCAGTACTTC.

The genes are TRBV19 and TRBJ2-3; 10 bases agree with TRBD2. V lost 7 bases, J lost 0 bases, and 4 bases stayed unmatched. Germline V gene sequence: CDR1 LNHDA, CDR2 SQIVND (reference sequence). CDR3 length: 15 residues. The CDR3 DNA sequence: TGTGCCAGTACCGGACTAGCGGCTAGCACAGATACGCAGTATTTT. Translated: CASTGLAASTDTQYF.

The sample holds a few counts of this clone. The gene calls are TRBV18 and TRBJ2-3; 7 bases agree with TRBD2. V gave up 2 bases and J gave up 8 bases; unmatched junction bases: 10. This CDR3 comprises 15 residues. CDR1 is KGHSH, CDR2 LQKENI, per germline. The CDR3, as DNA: TGTGCCAGCTCACCAAGTCCGGCGGGGGTGGGTACGCAGTATTTT. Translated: CASSPSPAGVGTQYF.

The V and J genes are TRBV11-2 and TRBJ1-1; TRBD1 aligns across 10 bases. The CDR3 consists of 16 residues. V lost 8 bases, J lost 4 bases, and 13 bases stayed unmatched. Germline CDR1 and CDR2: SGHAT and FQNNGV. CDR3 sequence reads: CASGGGDRGFPTEAFF. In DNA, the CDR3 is TGTGCCAGCGGAGGCGGGGACAGGGGATTTCCCACTGAAGCTTTCTTT. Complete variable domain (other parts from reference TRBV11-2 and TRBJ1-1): EAGVAQSPRYKIIEKRQSVAFWCNPISGHATLYWYQQILGQGPKLLIQFQNNGVVDDSQLPKDRFSAERLKGVDSTLKIQPAKLEDSAVYLCASGGGDRGFPTEAFFGQGTRLTVV.

The CDR3 is CASSLTGGHEKLFF. CDR3 in DNA: TGCGCCAGCAGCTTGACAGGGGGGCATGAAAAACTGTTTTTT. The chain links TRBV5-1 to TRBJ1-4, with 8 bases aligning to TRBD1. CDR1 is SGHRS and CDR2 is YFSETQ in the germline V gene. J was trimmed by 6 bases and V by 1 base; bases with no gene match: 2. CDR3 length: 14 residues.

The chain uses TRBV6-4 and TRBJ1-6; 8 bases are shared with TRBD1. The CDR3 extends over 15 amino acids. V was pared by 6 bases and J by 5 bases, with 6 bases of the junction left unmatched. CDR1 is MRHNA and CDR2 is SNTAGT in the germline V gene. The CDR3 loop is CASRTGEGDNSPLHF. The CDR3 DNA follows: TGTGCCAGCAGGACAGGGGAGGGAGATAATTCACCCCTCCACTTT.

The CDR3 bases are TGTGCCACCATGGGGCAAGCGAACACCGGGGAGCTGTTTTTT. Its protein product is CATMGQANTGELFF. The chain recombines TRBV19 with TRBJ2-2; D perhaps matches TRBD1 (5 bases). The CDR3 runs 14 residues. Looked up from germline, CDR1 is LNHDA and CDR2 is SQIVND (reference sequence). V lost 10 bases, J lost 0 bases, and 12 bases lay in between.

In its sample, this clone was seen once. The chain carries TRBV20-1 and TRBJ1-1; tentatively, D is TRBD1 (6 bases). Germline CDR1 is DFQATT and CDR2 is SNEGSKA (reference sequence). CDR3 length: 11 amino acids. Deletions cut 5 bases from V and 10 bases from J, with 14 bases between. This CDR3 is CSAQLQGVAFF. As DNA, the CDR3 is TGCAGTGCTCAGTTACAGGGCGTAGCTTTCTTT.

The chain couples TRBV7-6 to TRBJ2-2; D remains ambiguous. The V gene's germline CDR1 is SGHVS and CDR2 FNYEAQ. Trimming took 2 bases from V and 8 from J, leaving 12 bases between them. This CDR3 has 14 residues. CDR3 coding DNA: TGTGCCAGCAGCTTATCCGTCGAGAATGGGGAGCTGTTTTTT. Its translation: CASSLSVENGELFF.